This T cell receptor beta chain appears in the sequencing data of a study of shared clonotypes between healthy human individuals. TCRdb keeps only in-frame clones here, not all; method: immunoSEQ multiplex PCR. The repertoire holds approximately 1,000,000 clones, roughly 77% seen once, with more than 0.85% in the top ten. Notes on this clone: Its antigen remains unknown.

This CDR3 comprises 13 residues. V lost 5 bases and J 0 bases, leaving 5 bases between the germline ends. CDR1 is SGHTA, CDR2 FQGTGA, per germline. Study findings and constraints: Some clonotypes were shared by all four sorted-subset donors, while others were not shared. The non-shared ones had lower generation probabilities than the shared ones.

Sequencing was performed on memory CD4+ T cells from PBMCs. Stated subset: CD45RA-negative fraction. The clonotype comes from a man aged 18 to 29 in good health. Some clones in this sample may be carry-over from other donors' samples. The genes are TRBV7-3 and TRBJ2-1; D unresolved. For the CDR3, the DNA is TGTGCCAGCAGCACAAACTCCTACAATGAGCAGTTCTTC. It translates to CASSTNSYNEQFF.